This TCR beta chain was retrieved from a study of cytomegalovirus exposure and HLA in healthy donors (dated by TCRdb to the late 2010s). Background for the entire study: According to a later analysis, one platform produced both the 120 validation repertoires and the roughly 640 repertoires of the first cohort. The study aimed to test whether signatures of past pathogen exposure could be identified by cataloging public T cell receptors. Along with the roughly 700-subject first cohort, a separate validation cohort of over a hundred different subjects was used. To predict cytomegalovirus infection status, the study combined high-throughput TCR immunosequencing, statistical association of individual TCRs with disease status, and machine learning. Study-level results and caveats: The study listed 150 to 200 TCR beta chains as associated with cytomegalovirus. In vitro tests confirmed that three of the cytomegalovirus-associated TCR beta chains recognize cytomegalovirus antigens. Of the cluster scores, 85% to 95% were above 0 in a later analysis, which found that TCRs clustered in the first cohort also tended to co-occur in the approximately 120 validation repertoires. A later analysis had no HLA typing for the validation cohort, so co-occurrence there was scored across all 110 or so repertoires. While some public TCRs were present in many individuals, most TCR sequences turned up only very rarely across donors. The authors suggested that the approach could potentially be extended to other disease states and immunological phenotypes. In both the original and validation cohorts, the classifier was reported to diagnose cytomegalovirus status with high specificity and sensitivity.

The CDR3, from cysteine to phenylalanine, totals 13 residues. The only DNA kept is the CDR3, 39 bases in frame from the first base. CDR1 SGHVS and CDR2 FNYEAQ are derived from the germline V gene. From V the trimming removes 5 bases and from J it removes 7 bases, while the gene matches leave 7 bases of the junction unaccounted for. Separate from the approximately 670-subject first cohort, the validation cohort of 90 to 150 subjects was the group to which the donors belonged. About this clone itself: What antigen it recognizes has not been identified. No base-level quality is on record; no much larger clone is a single base apart.

The library came from the immunoSEQ multiplex PCR assay. In the original analysis: To diagnose cytomegalovirus status from the catalog of TCR beta chain sequences, a statistical classification framework was built. TCRdb provides this immuneACCESS table in a form limited to in-frame rearrangements. Some clones are lacking; in checked studies, under half of them reflect an unresolved V gene, and why the rest are absent is not known. Clone size and the V and J calls come from that table; the DNA yielded D and trimming. This sample is represented by 150,000 to 200,000 clones; approximately 89% of them were singletons. Roughly 7% of the sample rests with the top ten.

The sequence was obtained from a man between 25 and 39 years old in good health and CMV-seropositive. The chain uses TRBV7-6 and TRBJ2-5; TRBD1 fits 7 bases in the junction. Sequencing was performed on PBMCs. The CDR3 region: CASSQDRVATQYF. In nucleotides, the sequence is TGTGCCAGCAGCCAAGACAGGGTTGCGACCCAGTACTTC. Where the CDR3 stops, the reference TRBV7-6 and TRBJ2-5 genes take over; the full variable domain is GAGVSQSPRYKVTKRGQDVALRCDPISGHVSLYWYRQALGQGPEFLTYFNYEAQQDKSGLPNDRFSAERPEGSISTLTIQRTEQRDSAMYRCASSQDRVATQYFGPGTRLLVL.